This TCR beta chain was captured by sequencing in a study of CXCR3-negative and CXCR3-positive naive CD8 T cells. Study as a whole: Total TRB output reached 130 million or so reads, about 1.5 +/- 0.3 million per library. Study-level results: Greater hydrophobicity was found in TRB CDR3s of CXCR3-positive naive cells than of CXCR3-negative naive cells. Sequencing showed both naive subsets with comparably high diversity, and memory CD8+ cells much lower.

Details on this clonotype: Its antigen is unidentified.

Germline V gene lookup returns CDR1 DFQATT and CDR2 SNEGSKA (reference sequence). This CDR3 is 13 amino acids long. The study made its TRB cDNA libraries by 5' RACE, adding UMI labels. TCRdb reprocessed the 5' RACE reads; each CDR3 protein has one entry and no DNA is given. This table lists under 85,000 distinct CDR3 sequences. CD45RO-CCR7+CD27+CD95- was the phenotype of naive CD8+ T cells. The chain links TRBV20-1 to TRBJ2-1; TCRdb's D gene call, TRBD2, goes unchecked for lack of DNA. The sequence was collected from a human donor in good health. Some clones in this sample may be carry-over from other donors' samples. Sequencing was performed on naive CXCR3+ CD8+ T cells from blood. Documented subset: CD45RO-CCR7+CD27+CD95- naive CD8+ T cells expressing CXCR3 (TNR3+). Here the CDR3 reads CSAKALAGIEQFF.